One T cell receptor (beta chain) is described in this entry. The data belong to a study of blood T cell repertoires in COVID-19. Study at large: Sites across the United States, Italy and Spain contributed samples from acute and convalescent COVID-19.

Some clones are missing from TCRdb's copy, which holds only in-frame ones; the method was immunoSEQ multiplex PCR. The sample lists about 440,000 clones; roughly 87% were seen once. CDR1 is KGHSH, CDR2 LQKENI, per germline. The CDR3 is 14 amino acids. Trimming cost V 7 bases and J 3 bases, with 15 bases left between them. The cohort comprised adults aged roughly 18 to 95 years residing in about two dozen US areas. The chain is built from TRBV18 and TRBJ1-2, with D perhaps matching TRBD1 (6 bases). The TCR originated in a woman younger than 35 with acute COVID-19. Sequences were obtained from PBMCs or T cells enriched from blood (not recorded which). CDR3 nucleotide sequence: TGTGCCAGCTTCCCAGGGGACCCACACTATGGCTACACCTTC. Translated, it gives CASFPGDPHYGYTF.